This is a list of T cell receptor beta chains from one sample in a study of blood T cell repertoires in COVID-19. Clones were read by immunoSEQ multiplex PCR, and TCRdb kept only the in-frame ones, dropping some. The sample yields 120,000 to 150,000 clones, more than 75% seen once. The sequencing input was peripheral blood. The receptors derive from a man aged 50-59 years who had recovered from COVID-19. Each CDR3 is given with its conserved first and last residue. Each record gives: J gene, clone size, D gene, V gene, CDR3 length, CDR3 protein, CDR3 DNA. D genes are given only for firm matches. Size tells how often a clone was seen (once, few, many) or the class of an expanded clone, and some rows leave it out.

J gene: TRBJ2-7; clone size: once; D gene: .; V gene: TRBV15; CDR3 length: 16; CDR3 protein: CATSRTLWDKSYEQYF; CDR3 DNA: TGTGCCACCAGCAGAACCCTCTGGGACAAGTCCTACGAGCAGTACTTC
J gene: TRBJ1-1; clone size: .; D gene: .; V gene: TRBV30; CDR3 length: 13; CDR3 protein: CALTRGRGTEAFF; CDR3 DNA: TGTGCCCTCACGCGGGGGCGCGGCACTGAAGCTTTCTTT
J gene: TRBJ1-2; clone size: .; D gene: TRBD1; V gene: TRBV3-1/TRBV3-2; CDR3 length: 15; CDR3 protein: CASSQARQGNYGYTF; CDR3 DNA: TGTGCCAGCAGCCAAGCCAGACAGGGGAACTATGGCTACACCTTC
J gene: TRBJ1-1; clone size: .; D gene: .; V gene: TRBV18; CDR3 length: 14; CDR3 protein: CASSQGGDNTEAFF; CDR3 DNA: TGTGCCAGCTCTCAGGGAGGGGATAACACTGAAGCTTTCTTT
J gene: TRBJ2-5; clone size: .; D gene: .; V gene: TRBV4-2; CDR3 length: 15; CDR3 protein: CASSQIAQGAETQYF; CDR3 DNA: TGTGCCAGCAGCCAAATTGCACAGGGCGCGGAGACCCAGTACTTC
J gene: TRBJ1-1; clone size: .; D gene: TRBD1; V gene: TRBV6-2/TRBV6-3; CDR3 length: 18; CDR3 protein: CASSPPTRDRGMNTEAFF; CDR3 DNA: TGTGCCAGCAGCCCTCCGACTCGGGACAGGGGTATGAACACTGAAGCTTTCTTT
J gene: TRBJ2-3; clone size: .; D gene: TRBD2; V gene: TRBV7-8; CDR3 length: 20; CDR3 protein: CASSQPAGLAGGATTDTQYF; CDR3 DNA: TGTGCCAGCAGCCAACCCGCGGGACTAGCGGGGGGAGCCACCACAGATACGCAGTATTTT
J gene: TRBJ2-4; clone size: .; D gene: .; V gene: TRBV6-5; CDR3 length: 14; CDR3 protein: CATYTRQVENIQYF; CDR3 DNA: TGTGCCACCTATACTAGACAGGTTGAAAACATTCAGTACTTC
J gene: TRBJ2-1; clone size: .; D gene: .; V gene: TRBV27; CDR3 length: 13; CDR3 protein: CASSGDTGNEQFF; CDR3 DNA: TGTGCCAGCAGCGGGGACACGGGGAATGAGCAGTTCTTC
J gene: TRBJ1-1; clone size: .; D gene: TRBD1; V gene: TRBV6-2/TRBV6-3; CDR3 length: 14; CDR3 protein: CASSRRQGFTEAFF; CDR3 DNA: TGTGCCAGCAGTCGACGACAGGGGTTTACTGAAGCTTTCTTT
J gene: TRBJ2-2; clone size: .; D gene: TRBD2; V gene: TRBV27; CDR3 length: 16; CDR3 protein: CASRTSGGVITGELFF; CDR3 DNA: TGTGCCAGCAGGACTAGCGGGGGGGTTATTACCGGGGAGCTGTTTTTT
J gene: TRBJ1-5; clone size: .; D gene: TRBD1; V gene: TRBV9; CDR3 length: 15; CDR3 protein: CASSVRGDSNQPQHF; CDR3 DNA: TGTGCCAGCAGCGTCAGGGGGGATAGCAATCAGCCCCAGCATTTT
J gene: TRBJ1-2; clone size: .; D gene: .; V gene: TRBV10-3; CDR3 length: 15; CDR3 protein: CAISEFHGAKEGYTF; CDR3 DNA: TGTGCCATCAGTGAGTTCCATGGGGCCAAGGAAGGCTACACCTTC
J gene: TRBJ1-1; clone size: .; D gene: .; V gene: TRBV5-4; CDR3 length: 14; CDR3 protein: CASRSMGGNTEAFF; CDR3 DNA: TGTGCCAGCAGATCTATGGGAGGGAACACTGAAGCTTTCTTT
J gene: TRBJ2-3; clone size: few; D gene: .; V gene: TRBV5-1; CDR3 length: 16; CDR3 protein: CASSEGRRTSTDTQYF; CDR3 DNA: TGCGCCAGCAGCGAAGGTCGCAGGACTAGCACAGATACGCAGTATTTT
J gene: TRBJ2-7; clone size: .; D gene: .; V gene: TRBV19; CDR3 length: 12; CDR3 protein: CASSYQGGEQYF; CDR3 DNA: TGTGCCAGTAGTTACCAGGGGGGCGAGCAGTACTTC
J gene: TRBJ2-7; clone size: .; D gene: .; V gene: TRBV4-3; CDR3 length: 15; CDR3 protein: CASSQDGQGKNEQYF; CDR3 DNA: TGCGCCAGCAGCCAAGATGGCCAGGGTAAGAACGAGCAGTACTTC
J gene: TRBJ2-7; clone size: .; D gene: .; V gene: TRBV5-5; CDR3 length: 14; CDR3 protein: CASSFDGGWNEQYF; CDR3 DNA: TGTGCCAGCAGCTTTGACGGGGGATGGAACGAGCAGTACTTC
J gene: TRBJ1-3; clone size: .; D gene: .; V gene: TRBV5-6; CDR3 length: 15; CDR3 protein: CASSLGGVSGNTIYF; CDR3 DNA: TGTGCCAGCAGCCTGGGAGGCGTCTCTGGAAACACCATATATTTT
J gene: TRBJ1-6; clone size: few; D gene: TRBD1; V gene: TRBV18; CDR3 length: 17; CDR3 protein: CASSPVIVGTANSPLHF; CDR3 DNA: TGTGCCAGCTCACCCGTGATCGTTGGGACAGCAAATTCACCCCTCCACTTT
J gene: TRBJ1-2; clone size: once; D gene: .; V gene: TRBV6-6; CDR3 length: 15; CDR3 protein: CASSYSIEVIYGYTF; CDR3 DNA: TGTGCCAGCAGTTACTCGATAGAGGTTATCTATGGCTACACCTTC